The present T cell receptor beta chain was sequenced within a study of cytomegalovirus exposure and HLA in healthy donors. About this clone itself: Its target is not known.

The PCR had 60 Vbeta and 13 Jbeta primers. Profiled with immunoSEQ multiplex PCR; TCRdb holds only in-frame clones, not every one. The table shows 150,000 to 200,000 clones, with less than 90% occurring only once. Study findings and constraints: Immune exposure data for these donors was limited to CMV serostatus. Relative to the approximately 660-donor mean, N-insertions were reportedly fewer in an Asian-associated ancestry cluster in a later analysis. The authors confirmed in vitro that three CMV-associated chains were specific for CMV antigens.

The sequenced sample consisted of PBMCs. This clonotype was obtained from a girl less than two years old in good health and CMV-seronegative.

CDR3 in DNA: TGTGCCAGTAGACGAGGCCACATTTCCTATGGCTACACCTTC. It yields the protein CASRRGHISYGYTF. V usage is TRBV19 and J usage is TRBJ1-2; D not certain. The CDR3 sequence is 14 residues long. Germline CDR1 is LNHDA and CDR2 is SQIVND (reference sequence). V dropped 6 bases and J dropped 4 bases, with 15 bases sitting between them.